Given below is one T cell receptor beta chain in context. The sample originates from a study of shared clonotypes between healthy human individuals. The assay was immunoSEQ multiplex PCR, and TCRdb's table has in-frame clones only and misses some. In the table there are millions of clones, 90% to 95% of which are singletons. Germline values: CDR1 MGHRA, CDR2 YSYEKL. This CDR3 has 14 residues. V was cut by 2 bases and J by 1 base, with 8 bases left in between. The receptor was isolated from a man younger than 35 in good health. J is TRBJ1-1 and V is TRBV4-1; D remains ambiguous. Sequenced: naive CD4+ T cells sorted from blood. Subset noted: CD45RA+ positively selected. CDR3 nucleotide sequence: TGCGCCAGCAGCCAACCGAGACAGAACACTGAAGCTTTCTTT. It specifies CASSQPRQNTEAFF.